These 15 T cell receptor beta chains were sequenced from one sample in a study of T-cell memory formation after mild COVID-19 (dated by TCRdb to the early 2020s). Library method: 5' RACE. Data came from an Illumina NovaSeq 6000. TCRdb trimmed public reads at Q25 via fastp, called clones via MiXCR and kept in-frame beta chains. Every CDR3 protein is listed once, alongside the most common genes and DNA of its rows. Here the sample has more than 250,000 distinct CDR3 sequences; around 15% occur a single time. The ten largest clones represent 20% to 25% of the sample. The material sequenced was PBMCs or a T cell subset sorted from them (not recorded which). These receptors originate from a man between 18 and 29 years old who had mild COVID-19 (a few samples of this study predate the infection). The sample titles of this study are shuffled in the database, so cell type and time point are left out; the donor was told from shared clones.

This clonotype showed up just a few times. The rearrangement joins TRBV5-1 to TRBJ2-7, with 9 positions matching TRBD1. This CDR3 region has 13 residues. CDR1 SGHRS and CDR2 YFSETQ come from the germline V gene. V dropped 4 bases and J dropped 6; count of bases not matched to a gene: 5. CDR3 nucleotides: TGCGCCAGCAGCCTCGGGACAGGGCCCGAGCAGTACTTC. Translated, it gives CASSLGTGPEQYF.

In this sample, this clonotype turned up a few times. J is TRBJ1-1 and V is TRBV6-1, with 9 bases lining up with TRBD1. Unmatched junction bases numbered 5, after V lost 6 bases and J lost 3 bases. CDR3 length: 14 residues. Germline assignment: CDR1 MNHNS and CDR2 SASEGT. CDR3 DNA sequence: TGTGCCAGCAGCCAACAGGGGGCAGACACTGAAGCTTTCTTT. Translated: CASSQQGADTEAFF.

V is TRBV10-3 and J is TRBJ2-1; TRBD2 agrees at 11 bases. The germline gives CDR1 ENHRY, CDR2 SYGVKD. With 6 bases clipped from V and 3 bases from J, the junction kept 1 base outside the gene matches. This CDR3 region has 14 residues. The CDR3 region is CAISTSGGYNEQFF. CDR3 bases: TGTGCCATCAGCACTAGCGGGGGCTACAATGAGCAGTTCTTC.

This clonotype came up a few times. The chain couples TRBV19 to TRBJ1-2; D ambiguous. The CDR3 sequence is 13 residues long. Per germline, CDR1 LNHDA and CDR2 SQIVND (reference sequence). With 6 bases removed from V and 0 bases from J, the gap between germline ends came to 8 bases. CDR3 coding DNA: TGTGCCAGTAGAAGGCCAGCTAACTATGGCTACACCTTC. This gives the protein CASRRPANYGYTF.

Only a few counts were recorded for this clonotype. V is TRBV2 and J is TRBJ1-5; D not resolved. The ends were cut back, 3 bases at V and 7 bases at J, with 10 bases in the middle. Germline V CDR1 and CDR2: SNHLY, FYNNEI. This CDR3 spans 13 amino acids. Here the CDR3 DNA reads TGTGCCAGCAGTGATGTGGTGGGGCAGCCCCAGCATTTT. This encodes CASSDVVGQPQHF.

This clonotype has a count of ten or more. The V call is TRBV7-2, the J call TRBJ2-5, with 8 bases matching TRBD2. V lost 5 bases to trimming and J lost 5 bases; unmatched junction nucleotides: 7. The CDR3 length is 14 residues. Germline values: CDR1 SGHTA, CDR2 FQGNSA. The CDR3 DNA follows: TGTGCCAGCAGCCCCTCGGGGGGGCTCGAGACCCAGTACTTC. Translated, it gives CASSPSGGLETQYF.

This chain connects TRBV20-1 to TRBJ1-6, with unresolved D. Trimming cost V 3 bases and J 0 bases, with 15 bases left between them. Germline-derived CDR1 and CDR2 are DFQATT and SNEGSKA (reference sequence). The length of the CDR3 is 17 residues. CDR3 coding DNA: TGCAGTGCTAGTCCGCTAAGCAAAAGCTCCTATAATTCACCCCTCCACTTT. Translated, it gives CSASPLSKSSYNSPLHF.

The V gene is TRBV7-2, the J gene TRBJ2-4; unclear D gene. Per the germline V gene, CDR1 is SGHTA and CDR2 is FQGNSA. The CDR3 is 14 amino acids. The V and J ends lost 0 bases and 0 bases respectively, with 3 bases between them. The CDR3 DNA follows: TGTGCCAGCAGCTTAGCTGTAGCCAAAAACATTCAGTACTTC. Its protein is CASSLAVAKNIQYF.

The chain joins TRBV7-2 to TRBJ2-6; D remains ambiguous. V was shortened by 3 bases and J by 0 bases, with 6 bases between the two germline ends. This CDR3 has 15 amino acids. CDR1 is SGHTA and CDR2 is FQGNSA in the germline V gene. For the CDR3, the DNA is TGTGCCAGCAGCTTGTACAGCTCTGGGGCCAACGTCCTGACTTTC. Its translation: CASSLYSSGANVLTF. The full variable domain, its missing parts supplied by reference TRBV7-2 and TRBJ2-6, is GAGVSQSPSNKVTEKGKDVELRCDPISGHTALYWYRQSLGQGLEFLIYFQGNSAPDKSGLPSDRFSAERTGGSVSTLTIQRTQQEDSAVYLCASSLYSSGANVLTFGAGSRLTVL.

V is TRBV5-6 and J is TRBJ1-5, with no clear D. Looked up from germline, CDR1 is SGHDT and CDR2 is YYEEEE. CDR3 length equals 16 residues. V was trimmed by 4 bases and J by 2 bases, leaving 16 bases between them. CDR3 DNA sequence: TGTGCCAGCAGCCGGGAGGGTGTGCGGGGCAATCAGCCCCAGCATTTT. Translating gives CASSREGVRGNQPQHF.

The rearrangement links TRBV4-3 to TRBJ1-4; D ambiguous. The length of the CDR3 is 14 residues. The V end was cut by 4 bases, the J end by 0 bases, with 6 bases between. Germline CDR1 is LGHNA and CDR2 is YSLEER. The CDR3 loop reads CASSPDATNEKLFF. The CDR3 bases are TGCGCCAGCAGCCCTGATGCAACTAATGAAAAACTGTTTTTT.

The CDR3 is CASRRREGEQYV. DNA of the CDR3: TGTGCCAGCAGGCGCAGGGAGGGAGAGCAGTACGTC. The chain is built from TRBV28 and TRBJ2-7; TRBD2 agrees at 7 bases. Germline values: CDR1 MDHEN, CDR2 SYDVKM. This CDR3 has 12 residues. V trimming: 6 bases; J trimming: 7 bases; junction bases outside the gene matches: 6.

This clonotype was counted only a few times. The chain carries TRBV4-1 and TRBJ2-5; D ambiguous. Germline lookup yields CDR1 MGHRA and CDR2 YSYEKL. The CDR3 sequence is 14 residues long. V shed 0 bases and J shed 4 bases, with 9 bases lying between them. CDR3 bases: TGCGCCAGCAGCCAAGATATACTCTTAGAGACCCAGTACTTC. This translates into CASSQDILLETQYF.

CDR3 residues: CSARAWGGGMAPLHF. The CDR3 DNA reads as TGCAGTGCTAGAGCGTGGGGAGGTGGTATGGCACCCCTCCACTTT. The rearrangement links TRBV20-1 to TRBJ1-6; D gene unclear. The germline V gene encodes CDR1 DFQATT and CDR2 SNEGSKA (reference sequence). The CDR3 runs 15 residues. V lost 1 base and J lost 11, with 18 bases in between.

This clonotype was seen a handful of times. The chain carries TRBV7-3 and TRBJ2-3; no clear D gene. This CDR3 is 11 amino acids long. Trimming stripped 5 bases from V and 7 bases from J, with 7 bases between. Germline CDR1 reads SGHTA; CDR2 reads FQGTGA. CDR3 protein: CASSLDNTQYF. The CDR3 nucleotides are TGTGCCAGCAGCCTTGATAATACGCAGTATTTT.